These T cell receptor beta chains were read from a single sample in a study of T cell responses to AZD1222 COVID-19 vaccine. Using immunoSEQ multiplex PCR, the repertoire was profiled, and TCRdb retains in-frame clones only, with some absent. The repertoire holds under 95,000 clones, more than 90% seen once, with less than 3.5% in the top ten. The sequenced sample was peripheral blood, obtained on day 0 of AZD1222 vaccination. The receptors come from an adult in good health. CDR3s include the opening cysteine and the closing phenylalanine or tryptophan. The D gene is left open where the match is weak. Size is stated for part of the rows, as once, few or many counts, or as a class when the clone is expanded.

D	size	V	J	DNA	CDR3
TRBD1	-	TRBV2	TRBJ2-7	TGTGCCAGCAGGGGACAGGGAGGCAGAAACTACGAGCAGTACTTC	CASRGQGGRNYEQYF
-	-	TRBV5-5	TRBJ2-7	TGTGCCAGCAGCTTGCTTGACACGGCTCTCTACGAGCAGTACTTC	CASSLLDTALYEQYF
TRBD1	-	TRBV15	TRBJ1-2	TGTGCCACCAGCATCCTTCAGGGGGCGCGAGGCTACACCTTC	CATSILQGARGYTF
-	-	TRBV6-5	TRBJ1-5	TGTGCCAGCAGTAGAGATCCCGGTCAGCCCCAGCATTTT	CASSRDPGQPQHF
-	few	TRBV9	TRBJ1-1	TGTGCCAGCAGCGCCCTCGGCAGCAACACTGAAGCTTTCTTT	CASSALGSNTEAFF
-	-	TRBV27	TRBJ1-1	TGTGCCAGCAGTTCTACTTTGTTATCAGGGTGGGACAACACTGAAGCTTTCTTT	CASSSTLLSGWDNTEAFF
-	-	TRBV12-3/TRBV12-4	TRBJ1-1	TGTGCCAGCAGACAGGGCCACACTTCTGAAGCTTTCTTT	CASRQGHTSEAFF
-	few	TRBV5-8	TRBJ1-4	TGTGCCGGGCGGTCTAATGAAAAACTGTTTTTT	CAGRSNEKLFF
TRBD1	-	TRBV28	TRBJ2-7	TGTGCCAGCAGTTATGAGACAGGGACCTACGAGCAGTACTTC	CASSYETGTYEQYF
-	-	TRBV30	TRBJ1-1	TGTGCCTGGAAAGTCGGGAACACTGAAGCTTTCTTT	CAWKVGNTEAFF
-	-	TRBV28	TRBJ2-7	TGTGCCAGCAGCCCGGCAAACGGGGGTTACGAGCAGTACTTC	CASSPANGGYEQYF
-	-	TRBV5-1	TRBJ2-1	TGCGCCAGCAGCCCCGGCAGCTACAATGAGCAGTTCTTC	CASSPGSYNEQFF
TRBD1	-	TRBV5-1	TRBJ1-2	TGCGCCAGCAGCTTGGAGGGGACAGACGCTCGGTATGATGATGGCTACACCTTC	CASSLEGTDARYDDGYTF
TRBD1	-	TRBV10-3	TRBJ2-1	TGTGCCATCAGTGCCCGGCAGGACAGGGATGAGCAGTTCTTC	CAISARQDRDEQFF
-	-	TRBV20-1	TRBJ2-7	TGCAGTGCTACGAGCTCCTACGAGCAGTACTTC	CSATSSYEQYF
TRBD1	-	TRBV2	TRBJ1-4	TGTGCCAGCAGTGTATCGGGACAGCGTAATGAAAAACTGTTTTTT	CASSVSGQRNEKLFF
TRBD2	-	TRBV19	TRBJ2-1	TGTGCCAGTAGTACAGCCGGGACTAGTTTATATGAGCAGTTCTTC	CASSTAGTSLYEQFF
-	-	TRBV11-2	TRBJ1-1	TGTGCCAGCAGCTGGGGGGACTCCCTCACTGAAGCTTTCTTT	CASSWGDSLTEAFF
TRBD2	-	TRBV7-7	TRBJ2-7	TGTGCTAGCCCCGGGACTAGCGATCCCTACGAGCAGTACTTC	CASPGTSDPYEQYF
-	-	TRBV3-1/TRBV3-2	TRBJ1-3	TGTGCCAGCAGCCAACCGAGATCAGGGGTCCCTGGAAACACCATATATTTT	CASSQPRSGVPGNTIYF
-	-	TRBV6-5	TRBJ2-7	TGTGCCAGCAGGTACAAAGCGGGACAGTCTTCCTACGAGCAGTACTTC	CASRYKAGQSSYEQYF
-	once	TRBV4-2	TRBJ1-1	TGTGCCAGCAGCCAAGATACGGGACAGAACACTGAAGCTTTCTTT	CASSQDTGQNTEAFF
TRBD1	-	TRBV2	TRBJ2-3	TGTGCCAGCAGTCCAGACAGGGTAACAGATACGCAGTATTTT	CASSPDRVTDTQYF
-	-	TRBV14	TRBJ2-1	TGTGCCAGCAGCCAAGTCAGAGGAGGTGAGCAGTTCTTC	CASSQVRGGEQFF
-	-	TRBV14	TRBJ2-1	TGTGCCAGCAGCCATACGCGGGGGCTCTCCTACAATGAGCAGTTCTTC	CASSHTRGLSYNEQFF
-	-	TRBV11-2	TRBJ1-6	TGTGCCAGCAGCTTATCCCTGGGCTCACCCCTCCACTTT	CASSLSLGSPLHF
-	-	TRBV5-6	TRBJ1-6	TGTGCCAGCAGCTTAATGGTGGGGGCCAGGAGCTCCTATAATTCACCCCTCCACTTT	CASSLMVGARSSYNSPLHF
-	-	TRBV25-1	TRBJ1-4	TGTGCCAGCAGTAGACAGGAAAATGAAAAACTGTTTTTT	CASSRQENEKLFF
-	-	TRBV7-8	TRBJ2-6	TGTGCCTTCTCAGAGGGGGGGGCACTCCCTGGGGCCAACGTCCTGACTTTC	CAFSEGGALPGANVLTF
-	-	TRBV30	TRBJ2-6	TGTGCCTGGAGTCCAGGGAAACGCTCTGGGGCCAACGTCCTGACTTTC	CAWSPGKRSGANVLTF
-	-	TRBV19	TRBJ1-5	TGTGCCACCGAGGTTGGGGCTGGGAATCAGCCCCAGCATTTT	CATEVGAGNQPQHF
-	few	TRBV5-1	TRBJ2-7	TGCGCCAGCACCAAGGGGGACACCTACGAGCATTTGTACTTC	CASTKGDTYEHLYF
-	-	TRBV27	TRBJ1-1	TGTGCCAGCAGTCCGGGACAAATCCTTTACACTGAAGCTTTCTTT	CASSPGQILYTEAFF
TRBD1	-	TRBV29-1	TRBJ2-5	TGCAGCACGCAGACAGGGACAAGAGCTGCCCAGTACTTC	CSTQTGTRAAQYF
-	-	TRBV6-5	TRBJ2-2	TGTGCCAGCAGGCTCGATCTCGGGGAGCTGTTTTTT	CASRLDLGELFF
TRBD1	-	TRBV11-3	TRBJ1-2	TGTGCCAGCAGCTTAACAGGGGGAGGGAGCTACACCTTC	CASSLTGGGSYTF
-	once	TRBV7-9	TRBJ1-1	TGTGCCAGCAGCCCAAGTCAGGGGTGGAGTGAAGCTTTCTTT	CASSPSQGWSEAFF
-	few	TRBV7-9	TRBJ1-2	TGTGCCAGCAGCTTAAGGAGCCGCTATGGCTACACCTTC	CASSLRSRYGYTF
-	-	TRBV10-3	TRBJ2-7	TGTGCCATCAGTGATGACCAGGTTTTCTACGAGCAGTACTTC	CAISDDQVFYEQYF